These 13 T cell receptor beta chains originate from one sample sequenced in a study of blood T cells in healthy people across ages. Through a sample-barcoded 5' primer and a J-beta primer mix, a second PCR was run for roughly 6 to 11 cycles. Using its own MiXCR run on the 5' RACE reads, TCRdb lists one record per CDR3 protein. The sample contains about a million distinct CDR3 sequences, around 49% of which appear only once. The sequencing input was blood. These receptors came from a man aged 30 to 45 in good health.

This chain joins TRBV6-2 or TRBV6-3 and TRBJ2-7, with 8 bases identical to TRBD2. Germline CDR1 reads MNHEY; CDR2 reads SVGEGT. The length of the CDR3 is 17 residues. V shed 0 bases, J shed 3 bases, and the junction held 10 bases outside the gene matches. CDR3 sequence reads: CASSYSVTMSGGYEQYF. In DNA, the CDR3 is TGTGCCAGCAGTTACTCTGTGACTATGAGCGGGGGCTACGAGCAGTACTTC.

This clonotype was counted only a few times. This chain connects TRBV28 to TRBJ2-5; D not resolved. V shed 2 bases and J shed 5 bases, with 9 bases lying between them. The CDR3 consists of 13 residues. The germline V gene has CDR1 MDHEN and CDR2 SYDVKM. CDR3 in amino acids: CASSLNLRETQYF. The CDR3 DNA follows: TGTGCCAGCAGTTTAAACCTCCGGGAGACCCAGTACTTC.

This clonotype was observed once. This may stem from a read error, because a much larger clone lies one nucleotide away. The chain employs TRBV11-2 and TRBJ2-1; perhaps TRBD1 as D (5 bases). CDR3 length: 15 residues. CDR1 and CDR2 from the germline V gene are SGHAT and FQNNGV. The germline V and J ends were trimmed by 2 bases and 10 bases, with 18 bases remaining between them. Here the CDR3 reads CASSLTRGGAYEQFF. Here the CDR3 DNA reads TGTGCCAGCAGCTTAACGCGCGGTGGGGCTTACGAGCAGTTCTTC.

The chain recombines TRBV3-1 with TRBJ2-7; unclear D gene. Germline-derived CDR1 and CDR2 are LGHDT and YNNKEL (reference sequence). The CDR3 runs to 14 residues. V shed 9 bases and J shed 0 bases, with 15 bases lying between them. CDR3 coding DNA: TGTGCCAGAACCGTCTGGCGTAGCTCCTACGAGCAGTACTTC. This gives the protein CARTVWRSSYEQYF.

This clonotype was counted only a few times. The chain couples TRBV6-6 to TRBJ2-3; no definite D call. Between the trimmed V and J ends, which lost 10 bases and 6 bases, there was a span of 14 bases. The V gene's germline CDR1 is MNHNY and CDR2 SVGAGI (reference sequence). The CDR3 is made up of 12 amino acids. CDR3 sequence (DNA): TGTGCCACCGTTGGCGACGAGGATACGCAGTATTTT. It specifies CATVGDEDTQYF.

V is TRBV7-2 and J is TRBJ1-5; D unclear. V lost 6 bases and J 0 bases, leaving 6 bases between the germline ends. This CDR3 region has 13 residues. Germline lookup yields CDR1 SGHTA and CDR2 FQGNSA. CDR3 sequence: CASRANSNQPQHF. The CDR3 region has the DNA TGTGCCAGCAGGGCGAATAGCAATCAGCCCCAGCATTTT.

This clonotype was detected only a few times. The rearrangement links TRBV6-2 or TRBV6-3 to TRBJ2-7; possibly TRBD1 for D (5 bases). The V end lost 2 bases, the J end lost 7 bases, and 9 bases lay between the germline ends. The CDR3 runs 12 residues. Germline V CDR1 and CDR2: MNHEY, SVGEGT. CDR3 sequence reads: CASSYQGTEQYF. CDR3 bases: TGTGCCAGCAGTTACCAGGGAACGGAGCAGTACTTC.

V usage is TRBV6-5 and J usage is TRBJ2-1; D is possibly TRBD1 or TRBD2 (5 bases each). The CDR3 is 15 amino acids. V lost 2 bases, J lost 6 bases, and 14 bases lay in between. Per germline, CDR1 MNHEY and CDR2 SVGAGI. The CDR3 protein is CASSYTQGRGNEQFF. The CDR3 DNA reads as TGTGCCAGCAGTTACACCCAGGGACGGGGCAATGAGCAGTTCTTC.

This clonotype has a handful of counts. This chain joins TRBV20-1 and TRBJ2-1; D gene unclear. Deletions cut 0 bases from V and 0 bases from J, with 9 bases between. CDR1 is DFQATT and CDR2 is SNEGSKA in the germline V gene (reference sequence). The CDR3 totals 15 residues. This CDR3 is CSARDPQHSYNEQFF. The CDR3 bases are TGCAGTGCTAGAGATCCCCAGCACTCCTACAATGAGCAGTTCTTC.

The genes are TRBV6-1 and TRBJ2-7, with D uncertain. This CDR3 comprises 12 residues. Trimming took off 1 base at V and 2 bases at J, with 3 bases between the two ends. The germline V gene encodes CDR1 MNHNS and CDR2 SASEGT. CDR3 DNA: TGTGCCAGCAGTGAAGAGCCCTACGAGCAGTACTTC. Translation: CASSEEPYEQYF.

This chain uses TRBV6-1 with TRBJ1-5; D unresolved. The CDR3 runs 12 residues. Germline V CDR1 and CDR2: MNHNS, SASEGT. V was pared by 6 bases and J by 7 bases, with 10 bases between. This chain's CDR3 is CASRFWKQPQHF. The CDR3 bases are TGTGCCAGCAGGTTTTGGAAGCAGCCCCAGCATTTT.

On this clonotype itself: Given a much more abundant clone one base away, this may be a read error. The chain recombines TRBV27 with TRBJ2-5, with 10 nucleotides matching TRBD2. The V segment lost 0 bases and the J segment 11 bases; nucleotides outside the gene matches: 12. The CDR3 contains 16 residues. The germline V gene encodes CDR1 MNHEY and CDR2 SMNVEV (reference sequence). The CDR3 nucleotides are TGTGCCAGCAGTTTATCCATAGCGGGGGGAAGAAATGAGCAGTACTTC. Its translation: CASSLSIAGGRNEQYF.

This clonotype showed up just a few times. CDR3 amino acids: CASSSRASEKTEAFF. DNA for the CDR3: TGCGCCAGCAGCTCCCGGGCCTCAGAAAAAACTGAAGCTTTCTTT. The gene calls are TRBV5-1 and TRBJ1-1, with D unresolved. This CDR3 has 15 residues. Germline V gene sequence: CDR1 SGHRS, CDR2 YFSETQ. V was trimmed by 3 bases and J by 5 bases, leaving 17 bases between them.